Below, one T cell receptor (beta chain) is given with its context. Its antigen is not known. Other DNA sequences in the sample encode the same CDR3. The sample originates from a study of shared clonotypes between healthy human individuals. Replicate PCRs for unsorted PBMC used approximately 320 ng DNA (roughly 29,000 T cell genomes). Profiling relied on immunoSEQ multiplex PCR, and the TCRdb table lists in-frame clones only, not all of them. The sample records fewer than 500,000 clones, about three quarters being singletons. The germline V gene has CDR1 MNHEY and CDR2 SVGAGI. CDR3 length equals 13 residues. Trimming took 6 bases from V and 1 from J, leaving 6 bases between them. Findings and limits, study-wide: Only blood underwent sampling, and tissue repertoires likely differ. Few donors limited the genetic and exposure-history diversity represented.

This TCR was sampled from a woman between 40 and 50 years old in good health. Some clones in this sample may be carry-over from other donors' samples. The specimen was PBMCs. The rearrangement uses TRBV6-5 and TRBJ2-2; TRBD2 might be the D (6 bases). The chain's CDR3 is CASRRENTGELFF. DNA for the CDR3: TGTGCCAGCAGGCGGGAGAACACCGGGGAGCTGTTTTTT.